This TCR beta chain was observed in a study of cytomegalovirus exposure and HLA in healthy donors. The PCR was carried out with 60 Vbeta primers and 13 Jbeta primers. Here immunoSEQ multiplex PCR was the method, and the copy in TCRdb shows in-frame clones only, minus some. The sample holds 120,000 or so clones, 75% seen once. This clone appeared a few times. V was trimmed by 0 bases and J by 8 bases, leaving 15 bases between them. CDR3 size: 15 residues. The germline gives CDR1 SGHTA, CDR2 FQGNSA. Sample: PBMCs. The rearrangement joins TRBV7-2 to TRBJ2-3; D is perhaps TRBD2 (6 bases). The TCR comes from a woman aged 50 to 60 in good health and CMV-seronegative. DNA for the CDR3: TGTGCCAGCAGCTTAGCGGGAGGACATCAGGGTACGCAGTATTTT. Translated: CASSLAGGHQGTQYF.